The TCR beta chain described here comes from a study of patients and donors after allogeneic stem cell transplantation (dated by TCRdb to about 2020). Receptors were amplified or captured by RT-PCR. Instrument on record: NextSeq 550. Starting from the raw public reads, TCRdb applied fastp trimming at Q25, assembled clones with MiXCR and retained in-frame beta chains. Identical CDR3 proteins give one entry, which carries the most common genes and DNA. This sample comprises about a million distinct CDR3 sequences, more than 15% of them detected only once. In total, the top ten clones hold roughly 6.4% of the sample. A few counts support this clonotype. Its antigen is still unknown. No base qualities exist here, and no much larger clone lies one base off it. Input material: blood, either unsorted or a sorted T cell fraction (not recorded which). The receptor was isolated from a human donor who was either an allogeneic HSCT recipient or a stem cell or donor lymphocyte infusion donor (not recorded which). It is not recorded whose cells these are; they may come from a transplant donor.

Read as DNA, the sequence is TGCGCCAGCAGCTCAGGACAGGGATTGAGCACTGAAGCTTTCTTT. Translated, it reads CASSSGQGLSTEAFF. Recombination connected TRBV5-1 to TRBJ1-1; 8 nucleotides in the junction match TRBD1. From the germline V gene, CDR1 is SGHRS and CDR2 is YFSETQ. Germline trimming: 3 bases from V, 4 bases from J; junction bases outside gene matches: 8. The CDR3 numbers 15 residues from cysteine through phenylalanine. Only CDR3 DNA is held: 45 bases, read in frame from base 1.